One TCR beta chain is described in this entry. The antigen is unknown. The data were taken from a study of CD8 T cells in Susac syndrome. Roughly 0.5 to 1 ug RNA was reverse transcribed with random hexamers. TCRdb re-analysed the immunoSEQ multiplex PCR reads in MiXCR, keeping a single row per CDR3 protein. The sample includes 200,000 or so distinct CDR3 sequences, about 95% of them seen just once. The sequenced target, TCR beta, came from blood CD8+ and CD4+ T cells. The multiple sclerosis control group comprised treatment-naive patients with stable or active relapsing-remitting disease. TEMRA cells were FACS-enriched and CD8+ and CD4+ T cells negatively isolated. General study results and limits: The number of individuals included in the study's TCR sequencing and HLA analysis was acknowledged as relatively small.

This sequence originates from a human donor with multiple sclerosis. Specimen: CD4+ T cells from PBMCs.

The CDR3 is CASSYSYLSGGYTF. Written as DNA, the CDR3 is TGTGCCAGCAGTTACAGTTACCTCTCCGGTGGCTACACCTTC. The chain joins TRBV6-5 to TRBJ1-2; D is unclear. Germline CDR1 and CDR2: MNHEY and SVGAGI. V was clipped by 2 bases and J by 7 bases, with 14 bases between them. The CDR3 is made up of 14 amino acids.